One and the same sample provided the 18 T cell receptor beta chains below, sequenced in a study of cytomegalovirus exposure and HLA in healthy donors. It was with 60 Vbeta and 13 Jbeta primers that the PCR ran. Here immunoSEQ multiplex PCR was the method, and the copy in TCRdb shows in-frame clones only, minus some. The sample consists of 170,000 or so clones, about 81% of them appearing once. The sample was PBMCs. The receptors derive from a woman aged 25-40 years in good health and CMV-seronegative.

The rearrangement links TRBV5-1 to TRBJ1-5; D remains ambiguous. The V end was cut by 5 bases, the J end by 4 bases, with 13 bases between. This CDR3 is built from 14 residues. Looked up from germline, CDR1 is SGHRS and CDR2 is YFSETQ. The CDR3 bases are TGCGCCAGCAGTCTCGGGTCTACGAATCAGCCCCAGCATTTT. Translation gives CASSLGSTNQPQHF.

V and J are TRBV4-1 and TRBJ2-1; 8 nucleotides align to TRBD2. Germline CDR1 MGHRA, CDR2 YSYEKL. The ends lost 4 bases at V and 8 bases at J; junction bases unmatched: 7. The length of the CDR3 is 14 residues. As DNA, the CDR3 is TGCGCCAGCAGCCGTTTAGCGGGGCTCCATGAGCAGTTCTTC. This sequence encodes CASSRLAGLHEQFF.

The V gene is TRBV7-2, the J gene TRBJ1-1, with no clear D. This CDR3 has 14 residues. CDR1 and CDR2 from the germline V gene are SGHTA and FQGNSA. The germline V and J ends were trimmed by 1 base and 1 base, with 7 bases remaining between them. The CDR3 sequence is CASSLGARNTEAFF. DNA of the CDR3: TGTGCCAGCAGCTTAGGGGCCAGGAACACTGAAGCTTTCTTT.

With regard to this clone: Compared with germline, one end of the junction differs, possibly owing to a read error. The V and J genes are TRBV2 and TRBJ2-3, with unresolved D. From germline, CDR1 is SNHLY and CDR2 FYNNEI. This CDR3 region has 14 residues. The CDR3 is CVSRPPQGTDTQYF. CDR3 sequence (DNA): TGTGTCAGCAGACCCCCGCAGGGCACAGATACGCAGTATTTT.

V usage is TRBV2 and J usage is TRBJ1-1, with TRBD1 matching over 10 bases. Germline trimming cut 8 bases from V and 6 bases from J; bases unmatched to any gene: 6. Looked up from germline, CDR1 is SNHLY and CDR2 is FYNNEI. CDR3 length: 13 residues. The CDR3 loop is CASRQGAIAEAFF. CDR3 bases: TGTGCCAGCCGACAGGGGGCAATCGCTGAAGCTTTCTTT.

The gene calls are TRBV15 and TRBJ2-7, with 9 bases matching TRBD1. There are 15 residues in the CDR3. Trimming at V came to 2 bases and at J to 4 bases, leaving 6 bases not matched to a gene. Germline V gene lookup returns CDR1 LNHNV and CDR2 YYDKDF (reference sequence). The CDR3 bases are TGTGCCACCAGCAGATCTGCCGGGACAGGGTACGAGCAGTACTTC. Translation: CATSRSAGTGYEQYF. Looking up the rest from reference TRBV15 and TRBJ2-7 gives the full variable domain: DAMVIQNPRYQVTQFGKPVTLSCSQTLNHNVMYWYQQKSSQAPKLLFHYYDKDFNNEADTPDNFQSRRPNTSFCFLDIRSPGLGDTAMYLCATSRSAGTGYEQYFGPGTRLTVT.

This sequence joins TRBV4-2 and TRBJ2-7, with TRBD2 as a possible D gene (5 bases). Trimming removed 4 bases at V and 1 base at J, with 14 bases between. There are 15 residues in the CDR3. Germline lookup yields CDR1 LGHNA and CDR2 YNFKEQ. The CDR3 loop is CASSPQRNPSYEQYF. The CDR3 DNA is TGTGCCAGCAGCCCGCAGCGGAACCCTTCCTACGAGCAGTACTTC.

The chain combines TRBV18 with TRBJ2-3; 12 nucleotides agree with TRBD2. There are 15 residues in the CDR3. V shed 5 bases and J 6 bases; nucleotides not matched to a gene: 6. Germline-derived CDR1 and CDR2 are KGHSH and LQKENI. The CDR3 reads CASSSTSGREDTQYF. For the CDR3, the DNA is TGTGCCAGCTCATCGACTAGCGGGAGAGAGGATACGCAGTATTTT.

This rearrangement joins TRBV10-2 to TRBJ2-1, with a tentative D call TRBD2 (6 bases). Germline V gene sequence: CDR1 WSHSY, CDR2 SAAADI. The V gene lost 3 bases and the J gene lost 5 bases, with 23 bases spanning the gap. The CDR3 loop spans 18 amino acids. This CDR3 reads CASSDPGLGWRGHNEQFF. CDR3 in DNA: TGCGCCAGCAGTGACCCGGGCCTCGGGTGGCGGGGACACAATGAGCAGTTCTTC.

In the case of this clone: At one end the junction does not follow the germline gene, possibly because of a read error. CDR3 coding DNA: TGTTCCAGCAGCTTCAGTGGAAACACCATATATTTT. Translation gives CSSSFSGNTIYF. V gene TRBV7-9 combines with J gene TRBJ1-3; D is undetermined. The CDR3 is 12 residues long. Germline V lookup: CDR1 SEHNR, CDR2 FQNEAQ (reference sequence).

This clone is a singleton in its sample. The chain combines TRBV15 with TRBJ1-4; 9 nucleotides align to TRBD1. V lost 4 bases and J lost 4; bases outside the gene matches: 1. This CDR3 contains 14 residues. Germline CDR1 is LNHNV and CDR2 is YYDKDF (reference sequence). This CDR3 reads CATSKDRGNEKLFF. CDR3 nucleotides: TGTGCCACCAGCAAGGACAGGGGTAATGAAAAACTGTTTTTT.

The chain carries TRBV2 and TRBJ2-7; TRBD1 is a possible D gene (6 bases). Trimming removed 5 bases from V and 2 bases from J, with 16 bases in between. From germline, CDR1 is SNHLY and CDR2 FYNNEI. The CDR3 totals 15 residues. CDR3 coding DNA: TGTGCCAGCAGTTACGCAACCGGGACAACCTACGAGCAGTACTTC. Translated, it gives CASSYATGTTYEQYF.

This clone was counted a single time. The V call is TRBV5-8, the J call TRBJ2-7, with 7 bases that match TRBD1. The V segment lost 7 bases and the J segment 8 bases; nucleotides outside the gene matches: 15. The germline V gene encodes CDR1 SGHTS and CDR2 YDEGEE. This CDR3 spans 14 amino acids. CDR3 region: CASDPGTVPVKQYF. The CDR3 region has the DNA TGTGCCAGCGATCCCGGGACAGTGCCTGTAAAGCAGTACTTC.

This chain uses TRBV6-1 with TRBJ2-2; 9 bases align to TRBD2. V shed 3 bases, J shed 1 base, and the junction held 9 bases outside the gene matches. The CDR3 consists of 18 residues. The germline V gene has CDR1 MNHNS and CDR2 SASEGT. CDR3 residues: CASSDPRLAGLNTGELFF. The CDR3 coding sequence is TGTGCCAGCAGTGATCCTCGCCTAGCGGGATTGAACACCGGGGAGCTGTTTTTT.

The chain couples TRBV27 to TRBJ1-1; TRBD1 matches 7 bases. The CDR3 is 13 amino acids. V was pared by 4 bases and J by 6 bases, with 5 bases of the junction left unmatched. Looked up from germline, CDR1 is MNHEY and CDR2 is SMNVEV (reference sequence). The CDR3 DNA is TGTGCCAGCAGTTATACCGGGACAGCTGAAGCTTTCTTT. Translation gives CASSYTGTAEAFF.

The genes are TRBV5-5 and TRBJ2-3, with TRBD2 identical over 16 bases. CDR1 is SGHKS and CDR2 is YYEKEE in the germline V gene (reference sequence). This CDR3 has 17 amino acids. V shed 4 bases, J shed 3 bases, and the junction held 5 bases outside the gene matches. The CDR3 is CASSLSGLAGGTDTQYF. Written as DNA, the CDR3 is TGTGCCAGCAGCCTATCGGGACTAGCGGGGGGGACAGATACGCAGTATTTT.

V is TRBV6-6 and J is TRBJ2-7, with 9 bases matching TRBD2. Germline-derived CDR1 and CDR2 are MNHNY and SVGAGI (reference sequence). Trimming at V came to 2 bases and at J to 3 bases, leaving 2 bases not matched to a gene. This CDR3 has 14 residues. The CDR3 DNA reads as TGTGCCAGCAGTTACGGGACTAGCAACTACGAGCAGTACTTC. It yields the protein CASSYGTSNYEQYF.

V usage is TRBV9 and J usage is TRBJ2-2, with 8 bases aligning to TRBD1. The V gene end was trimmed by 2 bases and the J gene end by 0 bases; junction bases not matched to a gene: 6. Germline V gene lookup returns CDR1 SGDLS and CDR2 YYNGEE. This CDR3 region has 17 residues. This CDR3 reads CASSVTGAPTNTGELFF. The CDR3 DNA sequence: TGTGCCAGCAGCGTGACAGGGGCCCCGACGAACACCGGGGAGCTGTTTTTT. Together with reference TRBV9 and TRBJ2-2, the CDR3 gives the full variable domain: DSGVTQTPKHLITATGQRVTLRCSPRSGDLSVYWYQQSLDQGLQFLIQYYNGEERAKGNILERFSAQQFPDLHSELNLSSLELGDSALYFCASSVTGAPTNTGELFFGEGSRLTVL.